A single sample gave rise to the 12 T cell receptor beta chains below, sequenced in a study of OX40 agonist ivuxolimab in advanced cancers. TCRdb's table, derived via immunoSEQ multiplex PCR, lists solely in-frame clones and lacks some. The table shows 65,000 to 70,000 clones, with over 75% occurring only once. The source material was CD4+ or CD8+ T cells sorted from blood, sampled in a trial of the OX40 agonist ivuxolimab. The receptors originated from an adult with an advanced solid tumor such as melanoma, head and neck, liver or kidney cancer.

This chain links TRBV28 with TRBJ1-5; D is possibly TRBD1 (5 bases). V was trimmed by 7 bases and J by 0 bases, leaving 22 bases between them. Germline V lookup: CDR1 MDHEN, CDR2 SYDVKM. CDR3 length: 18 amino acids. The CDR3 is CASNPIPRGEDSNQPQHF. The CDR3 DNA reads TGTGCCAGCAACCCCATCCCCCGGGGGGAAGATAGCAATCAGCCCCAGCATTTT.

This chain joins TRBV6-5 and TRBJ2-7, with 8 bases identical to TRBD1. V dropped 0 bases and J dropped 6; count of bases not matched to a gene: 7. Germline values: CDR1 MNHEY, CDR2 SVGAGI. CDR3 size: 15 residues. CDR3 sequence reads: CASSYSEQGAVEQYF. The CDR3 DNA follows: TGTGCCAGCAGTTACTCAGAGCAGGGGGCAGTCGAGCAGTACTTC.

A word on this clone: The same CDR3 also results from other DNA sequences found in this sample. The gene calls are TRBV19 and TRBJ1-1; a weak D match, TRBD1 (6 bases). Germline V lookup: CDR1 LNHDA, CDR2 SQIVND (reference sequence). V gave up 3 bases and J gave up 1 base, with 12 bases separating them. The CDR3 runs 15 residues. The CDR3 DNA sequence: TGTGCCAGTAGTATCGGGACACGAGGGAACACTGAAGCTTTCTTT. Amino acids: CASSIGTRGNTEAFF.

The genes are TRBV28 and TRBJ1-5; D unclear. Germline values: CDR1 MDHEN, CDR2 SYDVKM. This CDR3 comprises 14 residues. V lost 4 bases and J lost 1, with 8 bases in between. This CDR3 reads CASSSPQSNQPQHF. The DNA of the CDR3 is TGTGCCAGCAGTTCCCCTCAGAGCAATCAGCCCCAGCATTTT.

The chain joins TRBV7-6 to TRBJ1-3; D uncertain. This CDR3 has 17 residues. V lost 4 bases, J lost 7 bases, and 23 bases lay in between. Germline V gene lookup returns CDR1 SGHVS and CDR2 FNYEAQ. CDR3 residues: CASSSKAFLYYSNTIYF. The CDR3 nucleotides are TGTGCCAGCAGCTCGAAGGCTTTCCTCTACTACTCGAACACCATATATTTT.

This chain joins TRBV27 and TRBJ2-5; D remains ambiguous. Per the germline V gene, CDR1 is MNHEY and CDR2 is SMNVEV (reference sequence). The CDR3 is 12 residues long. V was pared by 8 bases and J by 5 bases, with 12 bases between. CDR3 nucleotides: TGTGCCAGCGCCAGGTTGCCCGAGACCCAGTACTTC. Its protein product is CASARLPETQYF.

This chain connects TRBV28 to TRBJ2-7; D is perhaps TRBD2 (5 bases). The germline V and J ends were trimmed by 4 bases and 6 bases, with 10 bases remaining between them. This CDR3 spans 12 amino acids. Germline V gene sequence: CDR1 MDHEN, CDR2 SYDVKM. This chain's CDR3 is CASSSDYREQYF. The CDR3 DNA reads TGTGCCAGCAGTTCTGACTACCGCGAGCAGTACTTC. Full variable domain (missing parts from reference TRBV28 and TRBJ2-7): DVKVTQSSRYLVKRTGEKVFLECVQDMDHENMFWYRQDPGLGLRLIYFSYDVKMKEKGDIPEGYSVSREKKERFSLILESASTNQTSMYLCASSSDYREQYFGPGTRLTVT.

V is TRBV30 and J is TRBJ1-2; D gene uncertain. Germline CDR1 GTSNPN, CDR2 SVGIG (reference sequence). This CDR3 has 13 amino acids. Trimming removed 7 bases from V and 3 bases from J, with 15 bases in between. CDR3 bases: TGTGCCTTCCTGCCGGCGGGTGACTATGGCTACACCTTC. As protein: CAFLPAGDYGYTF.

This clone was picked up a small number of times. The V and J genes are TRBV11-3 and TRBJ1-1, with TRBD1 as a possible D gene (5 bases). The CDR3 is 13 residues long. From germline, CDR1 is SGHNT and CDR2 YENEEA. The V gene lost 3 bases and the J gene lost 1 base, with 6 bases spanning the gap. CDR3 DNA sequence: TGTGCCAGCAGCTTTGGGACGAACACTGAAGCTTTCTTT. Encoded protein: CASSFGTNTEAFF.

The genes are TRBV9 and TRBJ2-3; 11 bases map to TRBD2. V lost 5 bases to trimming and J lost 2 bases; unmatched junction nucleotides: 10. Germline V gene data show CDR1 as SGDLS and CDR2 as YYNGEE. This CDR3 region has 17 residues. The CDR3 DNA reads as TGTGCCAGCAGTGATCCGGGACTAGCGGCCAACACAGATACGCAGTATTTT. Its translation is CASSDPGLAANTDTQYF.

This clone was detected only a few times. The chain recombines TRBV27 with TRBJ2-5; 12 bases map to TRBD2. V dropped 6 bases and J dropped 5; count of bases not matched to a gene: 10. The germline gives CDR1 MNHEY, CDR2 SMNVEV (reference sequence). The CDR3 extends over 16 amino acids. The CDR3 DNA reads TGTGCCAGCAGGGGCCTAGCGGGAGGGCCGGGGGAGACCCAGTACTTC. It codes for CASRGLAGGPGETQYF.

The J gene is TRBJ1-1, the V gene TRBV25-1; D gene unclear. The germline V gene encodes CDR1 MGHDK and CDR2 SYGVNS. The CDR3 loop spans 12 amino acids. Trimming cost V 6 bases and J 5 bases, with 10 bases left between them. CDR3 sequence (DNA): TGTGCCAGCAGAGCGGGGTTGACTGAAGCTTTCTTT. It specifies CASRAGLTEAFF.